This TCR beta chain was identified in a study of T cell responses to AZD1222 COVID-19 vaccine (dated by TCRdb to about 2021). Describing the broader study: A total of just over 230 trial participants underwent TCR sequencing, of whom 207 had received two doses of AZD1222 and 26 had received two doses of the MenACWY control vaccine. Trial participants were enrolled into age subgroups of 18-55, 56-69 and 70-plus years, which contained 148, 28 and 57 TCR-sequenced participants, respectively. Here is what the overall study found, with its caveats: Participants were mostly white British and included more females than males, and it was suggested by the authors that clonal diversity may have been underestimated. Only six or seven AZD1222 recipients were SARS-CoV-2 seropositive at baseline, limiting conclusions about previously exposed vaccinees. Because no day 14 peak-response samples were available, repertoires were characterized only after the peak T cell response. Epitopes outside the regions mutated in the B.1.351 and B.1.1.7 variants were reportedly recognized by nearly half of the unique spike-specific TCRs. The whole spike protein was spanned by vaccine-associated CD4 TCRs, and dominant responses were seen in regions 160-218 and 743-854. After two AZD1222 doses, spike-specific TCR breadth and depth were significantly higher than at day 0 and than in MenACWY recipients. The 56-69-year group was small, and its depth increase did not reach significance, likely because of low power.

The CDR3 regions of human TCRbeta chains were analyzed by immunosequencing. In the source study's methods: TCRs in the repertoires were matched against a reference library of SARS-CoV-2-specific TCRs that had been generated with the MIRA antigen-specificity platform. Breadth meant the fraction of unique TCRs that were SARS-CoV-2-associated, whereas depth meant the fraction of total T cells that were SARS-CoV-2-associated. Using the MIRA data, each spike-specific TCR was assigned both to the spike region to which the TCR was reactive and to a CD4 or CD8 class. Log10-transformed breadth and depth values were compared by one-way ANOVA with Sidak's multiple comparisons tests. Entries here come from immuneACCESS through TCRdb and include only in-frame sequences with V and J called. Some clones fail to appear in such tables; in the studies checked, an unresolved V gene covers under half of the shortfall, and the cause of the remainder is unknown. That table gives V, J and clone size, and the DNA gave D and trimming. Recorded for this sample are 20,000 to 30,000 clones; around 83% of them occurred a single time. The top ten constitute 7.8% of the sample.

The time point label for this specimen denotes: about 28 days (+/-7) after the second vaccine dose. AZD1222 recipients given second doses at about 4 weeks or at about 12 weeks were pooled, since spike-specific TCR depth and breadth were not found to differ between the two schedules. Vaccinee samples were obtained from the UK trials COV001 and COV002, which included a single-blind randomized controlled phase 2/3 trial of AZD1222 (ChAdOx1 nCoV-19) in healthy adults. For TCRbeta chain sequencing, PBMC samples from trial participants were taken at day 0 and at day 28 after the second dose. Turning to this clone: No cognate antigen has been identified for it. Base quality data are lacking; no much larger clone is found one base away.

The TCR sequence derives from an adult who received the AZD1222 COVID-19 vaccine. This sample comprised peripheral blood, obtained 28 days after the second AZD1222 dose.

Here is the DNA: TGTGCCAGCAGTTTATTCAGTAGCAATCAGCCCCAGCATTTT. This translates into CASSLFSSNQPQHF. The rearranged segments are TRBV28 and TRBJ1-5; the D gene cannot be named for sure. The CDR3 holds 14 amino acids from the cysteine to the phenylalanine. The CDR3 DNA has 42 bases and is translated from base 1. The V end loses 1 base and the J end loses 0 bases, and a stretch of 4 bases separates them. CDR1 MDHEN and CDR2 SYDVKM are derived from the germline V gene.